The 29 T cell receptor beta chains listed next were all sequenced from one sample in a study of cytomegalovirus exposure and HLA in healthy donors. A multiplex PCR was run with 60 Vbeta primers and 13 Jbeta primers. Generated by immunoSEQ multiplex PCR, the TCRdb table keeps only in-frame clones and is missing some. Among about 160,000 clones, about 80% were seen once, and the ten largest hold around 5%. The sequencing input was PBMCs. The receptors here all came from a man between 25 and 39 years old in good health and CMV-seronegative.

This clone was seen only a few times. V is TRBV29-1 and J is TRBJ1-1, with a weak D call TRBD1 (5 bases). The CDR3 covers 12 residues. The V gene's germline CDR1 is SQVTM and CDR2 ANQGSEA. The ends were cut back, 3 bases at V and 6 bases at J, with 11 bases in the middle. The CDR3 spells CSVDQGSAEAFF. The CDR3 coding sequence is TGCAGCGTTGACCAGGGCTCGGCTGAAGCTTTCTTT. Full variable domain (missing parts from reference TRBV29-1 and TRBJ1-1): SAVISQKPSRDICQRGTSLTIQCQVDSQVTMMFWYRQQPGQSLTLIATANQGSEATYESGFVIDKFPISRPNLTFSTLTVSNMSPEDSSIYLCSVDQGSAEAFFGQGTRLTVV.

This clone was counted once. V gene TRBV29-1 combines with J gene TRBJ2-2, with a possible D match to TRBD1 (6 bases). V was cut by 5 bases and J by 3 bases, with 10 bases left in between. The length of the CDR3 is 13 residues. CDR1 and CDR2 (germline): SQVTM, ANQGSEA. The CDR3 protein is CSVIQGDTGELFF. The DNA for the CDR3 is TGCAGCGTTATACAGGGAGACACCGGGGAGCTGTTTTTT.

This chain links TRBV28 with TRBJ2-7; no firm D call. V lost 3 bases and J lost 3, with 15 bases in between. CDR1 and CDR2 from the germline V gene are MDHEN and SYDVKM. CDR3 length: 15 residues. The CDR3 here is CASSLAVDPIYEQYF. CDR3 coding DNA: TGTGCCAGCAGTTTGGCGGTCGACCCCATCTACGAGCAGTACTTC.

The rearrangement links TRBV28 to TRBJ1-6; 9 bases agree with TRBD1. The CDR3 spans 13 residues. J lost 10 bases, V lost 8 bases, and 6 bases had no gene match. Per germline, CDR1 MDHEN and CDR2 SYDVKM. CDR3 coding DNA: TGTGCCAGCTACAGGGGGCCAAGGTCACCCCTCCACTTT. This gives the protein CASYRGPRSPLHF.

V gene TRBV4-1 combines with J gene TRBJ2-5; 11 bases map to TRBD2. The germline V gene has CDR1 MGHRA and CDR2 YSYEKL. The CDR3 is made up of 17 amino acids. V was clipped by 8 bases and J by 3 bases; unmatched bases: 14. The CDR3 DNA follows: TGCGCCAGCTCCTACACCTCCGGGACTAGCGGAAAAGAGACCCAGTACTTC. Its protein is CASSYTSGTSGKETQYF.

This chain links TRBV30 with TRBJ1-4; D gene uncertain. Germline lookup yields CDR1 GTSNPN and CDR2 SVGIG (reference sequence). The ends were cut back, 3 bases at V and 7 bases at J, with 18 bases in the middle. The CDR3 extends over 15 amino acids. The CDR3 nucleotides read TGTGCCTGGAGAACTCCCGGGTCCACGGGTGAAAAACTGTTTTTT. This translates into CAWRTPGSTGEKLFF.

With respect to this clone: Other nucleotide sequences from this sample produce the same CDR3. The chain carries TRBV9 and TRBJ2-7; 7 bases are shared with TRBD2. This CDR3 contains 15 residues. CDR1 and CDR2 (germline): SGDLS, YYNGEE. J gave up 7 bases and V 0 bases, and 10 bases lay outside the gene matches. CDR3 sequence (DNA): TGTGCCAGCAGCGTAGGGGACGGGACGGGAGGTGAGCAGTACTTC. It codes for CASSVGDGTGGEQYF. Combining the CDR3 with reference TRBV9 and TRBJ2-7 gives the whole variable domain DSGVTQTPKHLITATGQRVTLRCSPRSGDLSVYWYQQSLDQGLQFLIQYYNGEERAKGNILERFSAQQFPDLHSELNLSSLELGDSALYFCASSVGDGTGGEQYFGPGTRLTVT.

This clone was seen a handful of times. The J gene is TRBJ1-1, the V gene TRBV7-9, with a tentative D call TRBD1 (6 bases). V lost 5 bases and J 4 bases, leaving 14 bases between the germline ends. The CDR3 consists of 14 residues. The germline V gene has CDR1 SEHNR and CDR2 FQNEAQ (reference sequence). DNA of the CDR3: TGTGCCAGCAGCCGTGAGGGGGTGGGCACTGAAGCTTTCTTT. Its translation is CASSREGVGTEAFF.

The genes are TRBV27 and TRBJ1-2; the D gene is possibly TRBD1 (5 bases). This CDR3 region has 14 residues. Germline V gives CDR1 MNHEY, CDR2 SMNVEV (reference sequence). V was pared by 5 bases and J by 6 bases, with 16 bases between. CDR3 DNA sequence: TGTGCCAGCAGTCCCGACCCCGCGACAGATGGCTACACCTTC. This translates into CASSPDPATDGYTF.

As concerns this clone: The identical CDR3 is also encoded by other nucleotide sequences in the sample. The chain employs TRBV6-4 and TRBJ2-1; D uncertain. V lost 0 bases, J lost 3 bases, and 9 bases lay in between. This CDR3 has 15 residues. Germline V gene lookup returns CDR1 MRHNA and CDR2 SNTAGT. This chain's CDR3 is CASSDSRGGYNEQFF. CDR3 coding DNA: TGTGCCAGCAGTGACTCCCGAGGCGGCTACAATGAGCAGTTCTTC.

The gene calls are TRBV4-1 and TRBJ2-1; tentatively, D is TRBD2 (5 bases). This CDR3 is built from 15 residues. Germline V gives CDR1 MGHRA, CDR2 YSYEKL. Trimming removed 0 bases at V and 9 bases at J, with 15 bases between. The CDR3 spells CASSQDNPLAGEQFF. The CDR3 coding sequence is TGCGCCAGCAGCCAAGATAACCCCCTAGCCGGTGAGCAGTTCTTC.

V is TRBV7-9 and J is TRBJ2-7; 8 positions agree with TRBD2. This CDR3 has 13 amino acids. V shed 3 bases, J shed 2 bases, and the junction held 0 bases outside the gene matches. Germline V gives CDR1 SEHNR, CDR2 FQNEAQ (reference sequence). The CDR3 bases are TGTGCCAGCAGCTTCGGGGGGGCCTACGAGCAGTACTTC. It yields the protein CASSFGGAYEQYF. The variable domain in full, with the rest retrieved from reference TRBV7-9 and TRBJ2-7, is DTGVSQNPRHKITKRGQNVTFRCDPISEHNRLYWYRQTLGQGPEFLTYFQNEAQLEKSRLLSDRFSAERPKGSFSTLEIQRTEQGDSAMYLCASSFGGAYEQYFGPGTRLTVT.

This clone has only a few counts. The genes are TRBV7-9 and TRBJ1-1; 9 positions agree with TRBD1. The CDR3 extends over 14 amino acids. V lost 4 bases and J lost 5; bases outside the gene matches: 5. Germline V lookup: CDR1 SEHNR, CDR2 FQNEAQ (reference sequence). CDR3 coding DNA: TGTGCCAGCAGCTCCCACAGGGGGCGGACTGAAGCTTTCTTT. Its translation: CASSSHRGRTEAFF. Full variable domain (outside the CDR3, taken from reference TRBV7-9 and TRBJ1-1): DTGVSQNPRHKITKRGQNVTFRCDPISEHNRLYWYRQTLGQGPEFLTYFQNEAQLEKSRLLSDRFSAERPKGSFSTLEIQRTEQGDSAMYLCASSSHRGRTEAFFGQGTRLTVV.

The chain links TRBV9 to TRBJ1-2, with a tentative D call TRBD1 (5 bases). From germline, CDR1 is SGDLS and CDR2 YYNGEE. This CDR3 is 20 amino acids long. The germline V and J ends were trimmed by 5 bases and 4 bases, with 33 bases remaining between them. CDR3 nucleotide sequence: TGTGCCAGCAGTCCTACCCCTCGTAGGAGCAGCGTAGAAGGGGCCTATGGCTACACCTTC. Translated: CASSPTPRRSSVEGAYGYTF.

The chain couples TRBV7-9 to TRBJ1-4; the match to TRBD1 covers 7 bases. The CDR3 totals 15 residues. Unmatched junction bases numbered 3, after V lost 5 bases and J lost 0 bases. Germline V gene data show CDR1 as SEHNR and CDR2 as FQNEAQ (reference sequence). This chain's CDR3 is CASSLGQATNEKLFF. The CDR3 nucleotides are TGTGCCAGCAGCCTCGGACAGGCAACTAATGAAAAACTGTTTTTT.

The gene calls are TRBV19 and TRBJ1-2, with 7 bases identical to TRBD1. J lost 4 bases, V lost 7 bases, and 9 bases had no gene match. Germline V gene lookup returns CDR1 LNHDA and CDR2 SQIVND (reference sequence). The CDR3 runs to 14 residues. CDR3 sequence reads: CASTETGISYGYTF. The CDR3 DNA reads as TGTGCCAGTACTGAGACAGGGATTAGCTATGGCTACACCTTC.

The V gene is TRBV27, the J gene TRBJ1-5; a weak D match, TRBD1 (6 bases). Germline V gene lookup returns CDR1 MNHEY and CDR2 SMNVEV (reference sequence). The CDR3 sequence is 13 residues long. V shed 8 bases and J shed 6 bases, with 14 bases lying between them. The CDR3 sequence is CASGRGGVQPQHF. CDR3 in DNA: TGTGCCAGCGGAAGGGGGGGGGTTCAGCCCCAGCATTTT.

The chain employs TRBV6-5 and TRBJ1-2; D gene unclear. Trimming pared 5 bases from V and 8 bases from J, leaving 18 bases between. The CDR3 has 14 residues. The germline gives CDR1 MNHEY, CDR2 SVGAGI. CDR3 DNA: TGTGCCAGCAGTGAACCGGAGGCGACCGCCGGCTACACCTTC. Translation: CASSEPEATAGYTF.

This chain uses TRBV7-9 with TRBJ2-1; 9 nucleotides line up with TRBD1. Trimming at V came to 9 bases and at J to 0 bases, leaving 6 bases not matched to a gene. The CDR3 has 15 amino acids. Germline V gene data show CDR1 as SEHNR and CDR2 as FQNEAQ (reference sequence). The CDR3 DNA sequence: TGTGCCAGATCCGGGACAGGGAGCTCCTACAATGAGCAGTTCTTC. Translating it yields CARSGTGSSYNEQFF.

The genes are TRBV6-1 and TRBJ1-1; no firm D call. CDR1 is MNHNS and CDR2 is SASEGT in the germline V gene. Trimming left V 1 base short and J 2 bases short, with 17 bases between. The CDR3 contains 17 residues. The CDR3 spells CASSEVQFKTLNTEAFF. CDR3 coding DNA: TGTGCCAGCAGTGAAGTACAGTTCAAAACCCTAAACACTGAAGCTTTCTTT.

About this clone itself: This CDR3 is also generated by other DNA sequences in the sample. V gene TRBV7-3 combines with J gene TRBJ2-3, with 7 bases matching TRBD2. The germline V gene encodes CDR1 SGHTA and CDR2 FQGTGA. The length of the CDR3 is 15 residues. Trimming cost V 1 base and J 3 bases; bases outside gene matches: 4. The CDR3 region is CASSLRRGGTDTQYF. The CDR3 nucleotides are TGTGCCAGCAGCTTAAGACGGGGAGGGACAGATACGCAGTATTTT.

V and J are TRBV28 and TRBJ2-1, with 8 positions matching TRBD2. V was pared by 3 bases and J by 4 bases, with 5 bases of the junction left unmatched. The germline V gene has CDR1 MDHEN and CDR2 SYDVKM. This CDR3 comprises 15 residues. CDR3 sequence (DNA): TGTGCCAGCAGTTTTCGGCCTAGCGGGTACAATGAGCAGTTCTTC. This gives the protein CASSFRPSGYNEQFF.

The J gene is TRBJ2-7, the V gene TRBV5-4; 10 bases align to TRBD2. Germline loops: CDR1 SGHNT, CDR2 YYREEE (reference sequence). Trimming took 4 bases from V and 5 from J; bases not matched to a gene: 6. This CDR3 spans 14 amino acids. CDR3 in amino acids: CASSPAGGYNEQYF. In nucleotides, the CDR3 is TGTGCCAGCAGCCCAGCGGGGGGGTATAACGAGCAGTACTTC.

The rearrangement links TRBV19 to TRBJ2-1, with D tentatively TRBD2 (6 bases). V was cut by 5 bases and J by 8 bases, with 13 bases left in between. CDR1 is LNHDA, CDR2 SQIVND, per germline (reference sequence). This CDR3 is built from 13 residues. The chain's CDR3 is CASSVGLGDEQFF. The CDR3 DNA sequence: TGTGCCAGTAGTGTGGGACTGGGGGATGAGCAGTTCTTC.

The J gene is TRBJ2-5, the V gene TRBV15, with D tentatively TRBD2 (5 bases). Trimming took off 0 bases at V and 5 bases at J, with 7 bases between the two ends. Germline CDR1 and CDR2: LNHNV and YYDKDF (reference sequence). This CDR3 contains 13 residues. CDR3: CATSRDSEETQYF. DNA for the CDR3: TGTGCCACCAGCAGAGATAGCGAGGAGACCCAGTACTTC.

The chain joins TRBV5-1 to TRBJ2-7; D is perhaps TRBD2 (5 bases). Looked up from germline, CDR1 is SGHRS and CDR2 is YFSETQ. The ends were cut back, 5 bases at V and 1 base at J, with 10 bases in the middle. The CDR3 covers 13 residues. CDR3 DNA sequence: TGCGCCAGCAGTTTACTAGAATCCTACGAGCAGTACTTC. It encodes CASSLLESYEQYF.

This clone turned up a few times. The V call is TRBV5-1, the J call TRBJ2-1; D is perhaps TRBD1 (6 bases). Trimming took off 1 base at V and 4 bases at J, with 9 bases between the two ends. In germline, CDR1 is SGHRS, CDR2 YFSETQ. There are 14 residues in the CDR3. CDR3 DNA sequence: TGCGCCAGCAGCTTGCTACAGGGTTACAATGAGCAGTTCTTC. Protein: CASSLLQGYNEQFF.

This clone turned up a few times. For the CDR3, the DNA is TGTGCCACCCGGATGGGGCAGGGAGGTTATGGCTACACCTTC. The encoded protein is CATRMGQGGYGYTF. V is TRBV6-5 and J is TRBJ1-2; D is perhaps TRBD1 (5 bases). Per the germline V gene, CDR1 is MNHEY and CDR2 is SVGAGI. The CDR3 length is 14 residues. Trimming removed 10 bases at V and 5 bases at J, with 20 bases between.

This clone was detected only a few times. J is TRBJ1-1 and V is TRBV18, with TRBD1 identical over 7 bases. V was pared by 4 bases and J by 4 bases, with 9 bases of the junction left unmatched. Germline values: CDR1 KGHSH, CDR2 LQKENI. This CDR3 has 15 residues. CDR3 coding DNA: TGTGCCAGCTCACAGGATTCGGGACAGCTCACTGAAGCTTTCTTT. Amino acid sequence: CASSQDSGQLTEAFF.